The T cell receptor beta chain under discussion was sequenced for a study of T cell responses to AZD1222 COVID-19 vaccine. Study-level background: Recipients boosted at about 4 weeks or about 12 weeks are pooled. Study-wide points: White British donors predominated, females outnumbered males, and clonal diversity was possibly underestimated. The study reported that nearly half of spike-specific TCRs target unmutated variant regions.

Clones were sequenced by immunoSEQ multiplex PCR, and TCRdb holds only the in-frame ones, with some missing. The sample holds 160,000 or so clones, about 88% seen once. The germline V gene has CDR1 SGHNT and CDR2 YYREEE (reference sequence). CDR3 length equals 15 residues. Trimming took off 0 bases at V and 2 bases at J, with 10 bases between the two ends. This clone has just one count. What it binds is unknown. The specimen comprised peripheral blood, sampled on day 0 of AZD1222 vaccination. The chain recombines TRBV5-4 with TRBJ2-3; D ambiguous. The TCR originated in an adult in good health. CDR3 DNA sequence: TGTGCCAGCAGCTTGGCCGGGCCTTCCACAGATACGCAGTATTTT. Protein: CASSLAGPSTDTQYF.